This entry lists 21 T cell receptor beta chains sequenced from one sample in a study of identical twins. Via MiXCR, TCRdb re-called the 5' RACE reads, giving one row per CDR3 protein. This table holds 600,000 to 800,000 distinct CDR3 sequences, 20% to 25% found once. This sample also belongs to another study, concerning T cells expressing NK-cell markers.

Sequencing used PBMCs. The receptors were sampled from a woman in her late teens or twenties in good health.

This clonotype was seen more than once but under ten times. This chain uses TRBV20-1 with TRBJ2-2, with TRBD1 matching 7 bases. Germline trimming cut 6 bases from V and 1 base from J; bases unmatched to any gene: 8. The CDR3 runs to 15 residues. Germline CDR1 and CDR2: DFQATT and SNEGSKA (reference sequence). This chain's CDR3 is CSAKTGRRNTGELFF. Here the CDR3 DNA reads TGCAGTGCCAAGACAGGGCGTAGGAACACCGGGGAGCTGTTTTTT.

For the CDR3, the DNA is TGTGCCAGCAGCCAAGAGGCGGGGGGGCCCACAGATACGCAGTATTTT. Its translation is CASSQEAGGPTDTQYF. V and J are TRBV7-3 and TRBJ2-3; 9 bases match TRBD2. Per the germline V gene, CDR1 is SGHTA and CDR2 is FQGTGA. The CDR3 covers 16 residues. With 5 bases clipped from V and 2 bases from J, the junction kept 8 bases outside the gene matches.

The DNA for the CDR3 is TGTGCCAGCAGGCATATTGACACTGAAGCTTTCTTT. Translated, it gives CASRHIDTEAFF. V usage is TRBV12-3 or TRBV12-4 and J usage is TRBJ1-1, with D unresolved. The V end lost 6 bases, the J end lost 3 bases, and 8 bases lay between the germline ends. The CDR3 extends over 12 amino acids.

This chain links TRBV20-1 with TRBJ1-4, with 8 bases identical to TRBD1. Per germline, CDR1 DFQATT and CDR2 SNEGSKA (reference sequence). The V and J ends lost 1 base and 8 bases, in that order; junction bases with no gene match: 6. This CDR3 is built from 14 residues. DNA of the CDR3: TGCAGTGCTAGAGGACAGGGGTCGAGGGAAAAACTGTTTTTT. Translated, it gives CSARGQGSREKLFF.

The chain combines TRBV5-1 with TRBJ1-2; TRBD1 agrees at 9 bases. Germline V gene lookup returns CDR1 SGHRS and CDR2 YFSETQ. V gave up 4 bases and J gave up 4 bases; unmatched junction bases: 8. CDR3 size: 15 residues. As DNA, the CDR3 is TGCGCCAGCAGCCAAGGGACAGGGACCACCTATGGCTACACCTTC. This codes for CASSQGTGTTYGYTF.

In its sample, this clonotype was seen many times. The chain has TRBV29-1 and TRBJ1-1; D is ambiguous. V lost 4 bases and J lost 6, with 9 bases in between. Germline V lookup: CDR1 SQVTM, CDR2 ANQGSEA. The CDR3 sequence is 11 residues long. CDR3 DNA: TGCAGCGTTGGGACTGTCTCTGAAGCTTTCTTT. It codes for CSVGTVSEAFF. Supplemented by reference TRBV29-1 and TRBJ1-1, the full variable domain reads SAVISQKPSRDICQRGTSLTIQCQVDSQVTMMFWYRQQPGQSLTLIATANQGSEATYESGFVIDKFPISRPNLTFSTLTVSNMSPEDSSIYLCSVGTVSEAFFGQGTRLTVV.

This chain uses TRBV7-9 with TRBJ2-7; either TRBD1 or TRBD2 may supply D (6 bases each). This CDR3 has 13 amino acids. Germline-derived CDR1 and CDR2 are SEHNR and FQNEAQ (reference sequence). The V end lost 5 bases, the J end lost 5 bases, and 13 bases lay between the germline ends. The DNA of the CDR3 is TGTGCCAGCAGCGGGCCCCGGGGGCACGAGCAGTACTTC. As protein: CASSGPRGHEQYF. The variable domain in full, with the rest retrieved from reference TRBV7-9 and TRBJ2-7, is DTGVSQNPRHKITKRGQNVTFRCDPISEHNRLYWYRQTLGQGPEFLTYFQNEAQLEKSRLLSDRFSAERPKGSFSTLEIQRTEQGDSAMYLCASSGPRGHEQYFGPGTRLTVT.

In this sample, this clonotype turned up a few times. The J gene is TRBJ2-7, the V gene TRBV27, with a possible D match to TRBD1 (7 bases). From germline, CDR1 is MNHEY and CDR2 SMNVEV (reference sequence). CDR3 length: 16 residues. V lost 4 bases, J lost 2 bases, and 18 bases lay in between. Here the CDR3 DNA reads TGTGCCAGCAGTTCCTCAAGGGACAGACTAGCCTACGAGCAGTACTTC. It specifies CASSSSRDRLAYEQYF.

This clonotype was observed a handful of times. This rearrangement joins TRBV29-1 to TRBJ2-5, with 7 nucleotides matching TRBD1. Germline V CDR1 and CDR2: SQVTM, ANQGSEA. V lost 6 bases and J lost 5; bases outside the gene matches: 3. This CDR3 has 11 amino acids. Written as DNA, the CDR3 is TGCAGCGTACAGGGGTTTGAGACCCAGTACTTC. Its protein is CSVQGFETQYF.

This clonotype occurred a few times. The chain combines TRBV12-3 or TRBV12-4 with TRBJ1-2; D gene uncertain. Trimming removed 4 bases from V and 6 bases from J, with 9 bases in between. This CDR3 has 12 residues. The CDR3: CASSYIVNGYTF. In nucleotides, the CDR3 is TGTGCCAGCAGTTACATTGTCAATGGCTACACCTTC.

Here the CDR3 DNA reads TGCGCCAGCAGCCAAGATACGGGAGGGTGGGATACGCAGTATTTT. Residues: CASSQDTGGWDTQYF. The J gene is TRBJ2-3, the V gene TRBV4-3; 8 nucleotides line up with TRBD2. The germline CDR1 and CDR2 sequences are LGHNA and YSLEER. The CDR3 totals 15 residues. After removal of 0 bases from V and 6 bases from J, the junction contained 5 bases not matched to a gene.

In this sample, this clonotype turned up a few times. The rearrangement links TRBV20-1 to TRBJ2-3; D perhaps matches TRBD1 (6 bases). The germline gives CDR1 DFQATT, CDR2 SNEGSKA (reference sequence). Trimming shortened V by 6 bases and J by 2 bases, and 21 bases separated the two germline ends. The CDR3 extends over 16 amino acids. The CDR3 here is CSAQLSGTRPTDTQYF. DNA of the CDR3: TGCAGTGCCCAGCTCTCGGGGACAAGACCCACAGATACGCAGTATTTT.

This clonotype was found a few times. V usage is TRBV7-9 and J usage is TRBJ1-2; D remains unclear. This CDR3 is built from 11 residues. Germline lookup yields CDR1 SEHNR and CDR2 FQNEAQ (reference sequence). The V end was cut by 11 bases, the J end by 4 bases, with 11 bases between. The CDR3 here is CAVDGLYGYTF. In nucleotides, the CDR3 is TGTGCCGTTGACGGGCTCTATGGCTACACCTTC.

The chain carries TRBV2 and TRBJ2-1; unclear D gene. Germline V CDR1 and CDR2: SNHLY, FYNNEI. CDR3 size: 11 residues. V gave up 7 bases and J gave up 10 bases, with 11 bases separating them. The CDR3 here is CASITAMEQFF. CDR3 coding DNA: TGTGCCAGCATAACTGCCATGGAGCAGTTCTTC.

The rearrangement links TRBV12-3 or TRBV12-4 to TRBJ2-1, with D possibly called TRBD1 or TRBD2 (5 bases each). V lost 6 bases and J lost 0, with 12 bases in between. The CDR3 has 15 amino acids. The CDR3 spells CASRWDPSSYNEQFF. The CDR3 DNA follows: TGTGCCAGCAGATGGGACCCCAGCTCCTACAATGAGCAGTTCTTC.

This chain uses TRBV7-7 with TRBJ2-3; D perhaps matches TRBD1 (7 bases). V lost 4 bases, J lost 6 bases, and 14 bases lay in between. The CDR3 is 14 amino acids. Germline values: CDR1 SSHAT, CDR2 FNYEAQ (reference sequence). The CDR3 coding sequence is TGTGCCAGCAGCTCGACCCCAGGGGGGGATACGCAGTATTTT. It yields the protein CASSSTPGGDTQYF.

The J gene is TRBJ2-3, the V gene TRBV6-1; possible D gene TRBD2, 6 bases. The CDR3 consists of 15 residues. Germline CDR1 MNHNS, CDR2 SASEGT. Trimming stripped 7 bases from V and 2 bases from J, with 16 bases between. This CDR3 is CASTLRGGPTDTQYF. CDR3 DNA: TGTGCCAGCACCCTCCGGGGAGGCCCCACAGATACGCAGTATTTT.

This clonotype has a handful of counts. The gene calls are TRBV7-3 and TRBJ2-7, with unresolved D. The V gene lost 5 bases and the J gene lost 5 bases, with 13 bases spanning the gap. This CDR3 is 13 amino acids long. The germline CDR1 and CDR2 sequences are SGHTA and FQGTGA. In nucleotides, the CDR3 is TGTGCCAGCAGCCGAGGTTCGCTAGACGAGCAGTACTTC. It is translated as CASSRGSLDEQYF.

This clonotype was counted many times. The V call is TRBV27, the J call TRBJ1-5; the D gene is possibly TRBD1 (6 bases). The germline V gene encodes CDR1 MNHEY and CDR2 SMNVEV (reference sequence). The CDR3 runs 15 residues. V was shortened by 5 bases and J by 2 bases, with 13 bases between the two germline ends. The CDR3 DNA reads TGTGCCAGCAGTGCCCCAGGGGACCGCAATCAGCCCCAGCATTTT. It yields the protein CASSAPGDRNQPQHF.

The CDR3 DNA follows: TGTGCCAGCAGTGTGACTAGTAGTGAGCAGTTCTTC. Its translation: CASSVTSSEQFF. The chain carries TRBV2 and TRBJ2-1; tentative D call: TRBD2 (6 bases). This CDR3 contains 12 residues. Trimming shortened V by 4 bases and J by 9 bases, and 10 bases separated the two germline ends. Germline V CDR1 and CDR2: SNHLY, FYNNEI.

In this sample, this clonotype turned up many times. The chain couples TRBV5-6 to TRBJ1-4; D gene unclear. The ends were cut back, 4 bases at V and 8 bases at J, with 12 bases in the middle. The germline gives CDR1 SGHDT, CDR2 YYEEEE. The CDR3 is made up of 13 amino acids. The CDR3 loop is CASSQVLEEKLFF. Written as DNA, the CDR3 is TGTGCCAGCAGCCAGGTCCTTGAAGAAAAACTGTTTTTT.